The sequence of this T cell receptor beta chain was determined in a study of T cells in Graves' hyperthyroidism and ophthalmopathy. Pregnant or lactating patients were excluded, as were those with uncontrolled infection or other autoimmune disease. Researchers amplified the TCR beta CDR3 regions from RNA transcripts. The HTBI primer set drove a first-round RT-PCR of the TCR CDR3. One entry per CDR3 protein, called by TCRdb with MiXCR from the multiplex PCR reads. The data hold 500,000 to 650,000 distinct CDR3 sequences, with roughly 17% observed a single time. Whole-study findings and limits: The majority of expanded thyroid clonotypes above 0.001 also appeared in blood.

The germline gives CDR1 SEHNR, CDR2 FQNEAQ (reference sequence). The V gene end was trimmed by 5 bases and the J gene end by 4 bases; junction bases not matched to a gene: 10. The CDR3 sequence is 16 residues long. This clonotype appeared many times. Its specificity is unknown. The J gene is TRBJ2-1, the V gene TRBV7-9; 8 bases are shared with TRBD1. Sequencing used blood. The receptor's source is a woman younger than 30 with Graves' ophthalmopathy. The DNA of the CDR3 is TGTGCCAGCAGCCCATCCAACCGGGACAGGTACAATGAGCAGTTCTTC. Residues: CASSPSNRDRYNEQFF.